Presented here are 22 T cell receptor beta chains from one specimen sequenced in a study of blood T cell repertoires in COVID-19. The data were produced by immunoSEQ multiplex PCR, yet TCRdb's version contains in-frame clones alone and is incomplete. The sample lists over 130,000 clones, about 80% occurring once. Sequencing was carried out using peripheral blood. The source of these receptors is a woman aged 55-70 years with acute or convalescent COVID-19.

J is TRBJ2-5 and V is TRBV6-5; D possibly corresponds to TRBD2 (6 bases). Germline V lookup: CDR1 MNHEY, CDR2 SVGAGI. The CDR3 has 15 amino acids. V shed 2 bases and J shed 1 base, with 11 bases lying between them. The CDR3 sequence is CASSYGRGRQETQYF. CDR3 nucleotide sequence: TGTGCCAGCAGTTACGGGCGGGGCCGCCAAGAGACCCAGTACTTC.

V gene TRBV7-8 combines with J gene TRBJ1-5; 7 bases map to TRBD1. Germline CDR1 reads SGHVS; CDR2 reads FQNEAQ. This CDR3 is built from 15 residues. V lost 5 bases, J lost 0 bases, and 4 bases stayed unmatched. The CDR3 loop is CASSRGTVSNQPQHF. The CDR3, as DNA: TGTGCCAGCAGCCGCGGGACAGTTAGCAATCAGCCCCAGCATTTT.

The chain carries TRBV28 and TRBJ1-2, with D unclear. The CDR3 has 14 residues. Trimming removed 6 bases at V and 8 bases at J, with 19 bases between. The germline gives CDR1 MDHEN, CDR2 SYDVKM. CDR3 protein: CASSSAPREGGYTF. CDR3 bases: TGTGCCAGCAGCTCGGCCCCACGGGAAGGCGGCTACACCTTC.

This chain joins TRBV28 and TRBJ1-1; 7 bases agree with TRBD1. This CDR3 is built from 15 residues. In germline, CDR1 is MDHEN, CDR2 SYDVKM. V shed 2 bases, J shed 0 bases, and the junction held 3 bases outside the gene matches. CDR3 nucleotides: TGTGCCAGCAGTTTAGGGGACAGAATGAACACTGAAGCTTTCTTT. The encoded protein is CASSLGDRMNTEAFF.

The chain carries TRBV7-9 and TRBJ2-3; no clear D. The germline gives CDR1 SEHNR, CDR2 FQNEAQ (reference sequence). The CDR3 consists of 14 residues. Trimming shortened V by 3 bases and J by 2 bases, and 9 bases separated the two germline ends. The CDR3 protein is CASSFDTYTDTQYF. CDR3 coding DNA: TGTGCCAGCAGCTTTGACACCTACACAGATACGCAGTATTTT.

CDR3 in DNA: TGTGCCTGGAGTGTAACGGACAGGGGGCAAGGCTACACCTTC. Translated, it gives CAWSVTDRGQGYTF. The chain is built from TRBV30 and TRBJ1-2, with TRBD1 matching 11 bases. With V trimmed by 0 bases and J by 8 bases, 5 bases remained unmatched. In germline, CDR1 is GTSNPN, CDR2 SVGIG (reference sequence). CDR3 size: 14 residues.

This clone was detected only once. This rearrangement joins TRBV13 to TRBJ2-4; TRBD1 matches 7 bases. After removal of 4 bases from V and 3 bases from J, the junction contained 9 bases not matched to a gene. CDR3 length: 16 amino acids. The V gene's germline CDR1 is PRHDT and CDR2 FYEKMQ (reference sequence). The CDR3 protein is CASSWRRRDSKNIQYF. The CDR3 DNA is TGTGCCAGCAGCTGGAGAAGACGGGACAGCAAAAACATTCAGTACTTC.

The chain carries TRBV7-8 and TRBJ2-5; 7 bases agree with TRBD2. Germline V lookup: CDR1 SGHVS, CDR2 FQNEAQ. V trimming: 7 bases; J trimming: 3 bases; junction bases outside the gene matches: 5. The CDR3 contains 13 residues. DNA for the CDR3: TGTGCCAGCACCCGGACTAGGAAAGAGACCCAGTACTTC. Encoded protein: CASTRTRKETQYF.

This clone has just a few counts. This rearrangement joins TRBV19 to TRBJ2-2; D uncertain. The V end lost 3 bases, the J end lost 5 bases, and 10 bases lay between the germline ends. The germline CDR1 and CDR2 sequences are LNHDA and SQIVND (reference sequence). The CDR3 totals 14 residues. CDR3 DNA: TGTGCCAGTAGTATCCAACAGAGTACCGGGGAGCTGTTTTTT. This encodes CASSIQQSTGELFF.

This clone has only a few counts. The rearrangement joins TRBV30 to TRBJ2-7; weak D call: TRBD2 (6 bases). Germline V gene data show CDR1 as GTSNPN and CDR2 as SVGIG (reference sequence). Deletions cut 0 bases from V and 4 bases from J, with 10 bases between. The CDR3 extends over 13 amino acids. DNA of the CDR3: TGTGCCTGGAGTGTATTCGGGGGTTACGAGCAGTACTTC. It is translated as CAWSVFGGYEQYF.

The J gene is TRBJ1-5, the V gene TRBV28; D perhaps matches TRBD1 (6 bases). V gave up 6 bases and J gave up 3 bases, with 24 bases separating them. The CDR3 is 18 amino acids. CDR1 is MDHEN and CDR2 is SYDVKM in the germline V gene. The CDR3 DNA is TGTGCCAGCAGACCCCTACCAGGGGCTGAATGGGACAATCAGCCCCAGCATTTT. Protein: CASRPLPGAEWDNQPQHF. The full variable domain, in which reference TRBV28 and TRBJ1-5 provide the parts outside the CDR3, is DVKVTQSSRYLVKRTGEKVFLECVQDMDHENMFWYRQDPGLGLRLIYFSYDVKMKEKGDIPEGYSVSREKKERFSLILESASTNQTSMYLCASRPLPGAEWDNQPQHFGDGTRLSIL.

The chain is built from TRBV6-2 or TRBV6-3 and TRBJ2-3; D unclear. Trimming removed 2 bases from V and 6 bases from J, with 12 bases in between. The length of the CDR3 is 14 residues. Germline loops: CDR1 MNHEY, CDR2 SVGEGT. In DNA form, the CDR3 reads TGTGCCAGCAGTTACGACTGGGTCTCCGATACGCAGTATTTT. Its translation: CASSYDWVSDTQYF.

The chain has TRBV7-3 and TRBJ2-2, with D perhaps TRBD2 (7 bases). CDR3 length: 17 amino acids. CDR1 is SGHTA, CDR2 FQGTGA, per germline. Trimming took 0 bases from V and 4 from J, leaving 15 bases between them. The CDR3 DNA follows: TGTGCCAGCAGCTTAACGTCGGGGGGCGCGGGCACCGGGGAGCTGTTTTTT. It codes for CASSLTSGGAGTGELFF.

This chain joins TRBV4-1 and TRBJ1-4; TRBD1 matches at 8 bases. V gave up 4 bases and J gave up 9 bases; unmatched junction bases: 13. CDR1 is MGHRA and CDR2 is YSYEKL in the germline V gene. The CDR3 consists of 16 residues. The CDR3 region has the DNA TGCGCCAGCAGCCCCGAAGCGACAGGGGCTGGAAAAAAACTGTTTTTT. It codes for CASSPEATGAGKKLFF.

The chain joins TRBV9 to TRBJ1-5, with 7 nucleotides matching TRBD1. V shed 0 bases, J shed 6 bases, and the junction held 18 bases outside the gene matches. Germline values: CDR1 SGDLS, CDR2 YYNGEE. This CDR3 contains 19 residues. For the CDR3, the DNA is TGTGCCAGCAGCGTAGTAGTTAGGTGGGACAGAACTGCAATTCAGCCCCAGCATTTT. Protein sequence: CASSVVVRWDRTAIQPQHF. The variable domain in full, completed from reference TRBV9 and TRBJ1-5, reads DSGVTQTPKHLITATGQRVTLRCSPRSGDLSVYWYQQSLDQGLQFLIQYYNGEERAKGNILERFSAQQFPDLHSELNLSSLELGDSALYFCASSVVVRWDRTAIQPQHFGDGTRLSIL.

The chain links TRBV28 to TRBJ1-1; 7 positions match TRBD1. V lost 5 bases and J lost 4; bases outside the gene matches: 7. The CDR3 spans 14 residues. Germline values: CDR1 MDHEN, CDR2 SYDVKM. This CDR3 is CASSPLRGVTEAFF. The DNA for the CDR3 is TGTGCCAGCAGTCCCCTCAGGGGGGTCACTGAAGCTTTCTTT.

J is TRBJ2-3 and V is TRBV7-9, with 8 bases matching TRBD1. Trimming cost V 6 bases and J 1 base; bases outside gene matches: 3. Germline V gene lookup returns CDR1 SEHNR and CDR2 FQNEAQ (reference sequence). The CDR3 is made up of 14 amino acids. In DNA, the CDR3 is TGTGCCAGCAGAGGACAGGGAGGCACAGATACGCAGTATTTT. It yields the protein CASRGQGGTDTQYF.

This chain joins TRBV11-2 and TRBJ2-6; D unresolved. V lost 2 bases, J lost 1 base, and 6 bases lay in between. The CDR3 extends over 15 amino acids. The germline gives CDR1 SGHAT, CDR2 FQNNGV. Written as DNA, the CDR3 is TGTGCCAGCAGCTTAATGTCATCTGGGGCCAACGTCCTGACTTTC. Translated, it gives CASSLMSSGANVLTF.

This clone was seen only a few times. The chain employs TRBV15 and TRBJ1-2; 7 nucleotides line up with TRBD1. The CDR3 is 17 residues long. In germline, CDR1 is LNHNV, CDR2 YYDKDF (reference sequence). With V trimmed by 2 bases and J by 0 bases, 9 bases remained unmatched. The CDR3 protein is CATSRLQGNGANYGYTF. Here the CDR3 DNA reads TGTGCCACCAGCAGACTACAGGGGAATGGTGCTAACTATGGCTACACCTTC.

The chain recombines TRBV3-1 (or the pseudogene TRBV3-2) with TRBJ2-5, with 10 bases fitting TRBD1. V was pared by 2 bases and J by 4 bases, with 4 bases of the junction left unmatched. This CDR3 region has 15 residues. Germline assignment: CDR1 LGHDT and CDR2 YNNKEL (reference sequence). The DNA for the CDR3 is TGTGCCAGCAGCCAACCAGACAGGGGGCTAGAGACCCAGTACTTC. Translating it yields CASSQPDRGLETQYF.

This chain joins TRBV6-6 and TRBJ1-1; 10 bases match TRBD1. Germline CDR1 is MNHNY and CDR2 is SVGAGI (reference sequence). V trimming: 4 bases; J trimming: 3 bases; junction bases outside the gene matches: 2. The CDR3 contains 14 residues. Here the CDR3 reads CASSSGQGDTEAFF. CDR3 in DNA: TGTGCCAGCAGTTCCGGACAGGGGGACACTGAAGCTTTCTTT.

This clone showed up just once. The gene calls are TRBV15 and TRBJ2-2, with D tentatively TRBD1 (5 bases). V dropped 3 bases and J dropped 5 bases, with 10 bases sitting between them. CDR3 size: 14 residues. Germline V gene data show CDR1 as LNHNV and CDR2 as YYDKDF (reference sequence). Here the CDR3 DNA reads TGTGCCACCAGCAGGGCCAGGGAAACCGGGGAGCTGTTTTTT. Its translation: CATSRARETGELFF.